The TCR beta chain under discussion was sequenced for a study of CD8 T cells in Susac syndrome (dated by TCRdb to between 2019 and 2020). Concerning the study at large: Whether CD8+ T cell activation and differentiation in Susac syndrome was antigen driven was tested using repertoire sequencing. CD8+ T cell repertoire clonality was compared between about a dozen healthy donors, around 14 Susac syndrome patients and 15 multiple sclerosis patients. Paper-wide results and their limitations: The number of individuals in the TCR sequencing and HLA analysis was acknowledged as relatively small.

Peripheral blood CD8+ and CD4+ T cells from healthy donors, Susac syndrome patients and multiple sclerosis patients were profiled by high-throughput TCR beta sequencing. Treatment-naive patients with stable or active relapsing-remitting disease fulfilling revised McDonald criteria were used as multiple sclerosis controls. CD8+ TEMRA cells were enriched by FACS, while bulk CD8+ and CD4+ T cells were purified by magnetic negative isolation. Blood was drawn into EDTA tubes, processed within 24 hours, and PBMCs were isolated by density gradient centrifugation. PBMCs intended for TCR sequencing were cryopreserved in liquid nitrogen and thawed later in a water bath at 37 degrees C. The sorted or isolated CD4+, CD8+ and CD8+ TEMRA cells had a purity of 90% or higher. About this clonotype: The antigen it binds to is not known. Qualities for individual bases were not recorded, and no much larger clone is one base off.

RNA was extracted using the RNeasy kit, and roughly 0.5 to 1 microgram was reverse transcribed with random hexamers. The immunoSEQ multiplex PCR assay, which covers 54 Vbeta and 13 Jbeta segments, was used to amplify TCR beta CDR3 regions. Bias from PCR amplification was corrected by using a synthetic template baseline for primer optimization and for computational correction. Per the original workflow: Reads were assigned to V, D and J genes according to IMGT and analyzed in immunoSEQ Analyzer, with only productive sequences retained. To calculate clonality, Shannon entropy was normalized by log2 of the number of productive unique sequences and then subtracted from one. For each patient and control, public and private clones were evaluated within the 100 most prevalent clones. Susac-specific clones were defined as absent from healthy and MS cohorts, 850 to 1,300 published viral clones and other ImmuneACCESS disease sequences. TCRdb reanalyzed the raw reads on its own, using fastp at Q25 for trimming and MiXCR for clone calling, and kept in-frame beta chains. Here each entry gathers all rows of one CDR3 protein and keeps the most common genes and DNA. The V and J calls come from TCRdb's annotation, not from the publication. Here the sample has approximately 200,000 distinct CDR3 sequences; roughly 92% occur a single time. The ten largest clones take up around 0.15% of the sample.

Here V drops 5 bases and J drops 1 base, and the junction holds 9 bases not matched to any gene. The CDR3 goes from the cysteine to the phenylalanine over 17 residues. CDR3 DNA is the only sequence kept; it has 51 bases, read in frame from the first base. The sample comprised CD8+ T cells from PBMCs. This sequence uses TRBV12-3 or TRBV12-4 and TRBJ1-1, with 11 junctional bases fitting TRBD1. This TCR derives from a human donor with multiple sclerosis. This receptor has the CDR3 CASSLQDRGRGNTEAFF. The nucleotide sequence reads TGTGCCAGCAGTCTCCAGGACAGGGGGCGCGGGAACACTGAAGCTTTCTTT.